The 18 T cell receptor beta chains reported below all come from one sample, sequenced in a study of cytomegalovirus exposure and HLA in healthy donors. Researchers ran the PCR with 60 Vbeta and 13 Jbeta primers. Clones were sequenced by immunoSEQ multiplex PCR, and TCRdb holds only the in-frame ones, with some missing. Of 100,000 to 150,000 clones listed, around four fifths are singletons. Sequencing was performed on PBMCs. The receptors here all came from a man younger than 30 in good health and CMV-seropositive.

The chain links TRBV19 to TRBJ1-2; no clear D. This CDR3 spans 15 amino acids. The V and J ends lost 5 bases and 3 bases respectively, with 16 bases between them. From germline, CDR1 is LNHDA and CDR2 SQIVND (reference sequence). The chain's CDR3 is CASSLSGRLDYGYTF. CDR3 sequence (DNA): TGTGCCAGTAGTTTGTCCGGGAGGCTTGACTATGGCTACACCTTC.

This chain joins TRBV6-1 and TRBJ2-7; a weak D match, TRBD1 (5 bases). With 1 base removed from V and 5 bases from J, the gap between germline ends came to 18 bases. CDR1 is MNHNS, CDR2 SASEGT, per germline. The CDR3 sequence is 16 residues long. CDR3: CASSEVRIPGSHEQYF. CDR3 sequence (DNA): TGTGCCAGCAGTGAAGTAAGAATCCCAGGGTCCCACGAGCAGTACTTC.

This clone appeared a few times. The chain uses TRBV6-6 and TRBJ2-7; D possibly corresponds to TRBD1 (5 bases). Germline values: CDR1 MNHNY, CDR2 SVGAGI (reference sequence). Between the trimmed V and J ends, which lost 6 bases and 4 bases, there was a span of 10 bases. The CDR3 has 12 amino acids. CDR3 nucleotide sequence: TGTGCCAGCAGCTTCAGGGAATACGAGCAGTACTTC. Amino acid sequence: CASSFREYEQYF.

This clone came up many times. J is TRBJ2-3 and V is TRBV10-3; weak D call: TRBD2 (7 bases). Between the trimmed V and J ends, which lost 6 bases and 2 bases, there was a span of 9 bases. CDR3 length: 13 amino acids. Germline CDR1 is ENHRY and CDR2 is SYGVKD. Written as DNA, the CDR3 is TGTGCCATCAGCGGGGGGCACACAGATACGCAGTATTTT. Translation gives CAISGGHTDTQYF.

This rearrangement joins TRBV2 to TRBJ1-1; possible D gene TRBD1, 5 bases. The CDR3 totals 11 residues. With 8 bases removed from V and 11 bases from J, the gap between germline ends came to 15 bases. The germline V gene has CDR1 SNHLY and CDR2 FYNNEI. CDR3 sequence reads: CASGGVERAFF. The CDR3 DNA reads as TGTGCCAGCGGGGGGGTCGAGCGGGCTTTCTTT. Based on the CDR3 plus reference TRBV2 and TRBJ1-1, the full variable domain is EPEVTQTPSHQVTQMGQEVILRCVPISNHLYFYWYRQILGQKVEFLVSFYNNEISEKSEIFDDQFSVERPDGSNFTLKIRSTKLEDSAMYFCASGGVERAFFGQGTRLTVV.

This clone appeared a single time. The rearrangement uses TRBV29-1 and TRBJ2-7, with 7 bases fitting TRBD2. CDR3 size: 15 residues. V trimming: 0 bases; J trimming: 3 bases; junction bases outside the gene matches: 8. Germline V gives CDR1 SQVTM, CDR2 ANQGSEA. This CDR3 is CSVEDGLGRNYEQYF. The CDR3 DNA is TGCAGCGTTGAAGATGGACTCGGGAGGAACTACGAGCAGTACTTC.

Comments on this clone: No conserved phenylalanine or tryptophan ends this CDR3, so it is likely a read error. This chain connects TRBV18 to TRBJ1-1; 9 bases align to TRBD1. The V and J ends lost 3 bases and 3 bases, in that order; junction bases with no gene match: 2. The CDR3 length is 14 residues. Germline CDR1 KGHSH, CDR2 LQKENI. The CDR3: CASSPTGGDTEAFS. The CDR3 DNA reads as TGTGCCAGCTCACCGACAGGGGGAGACACTGAAGCTTTCTCT.

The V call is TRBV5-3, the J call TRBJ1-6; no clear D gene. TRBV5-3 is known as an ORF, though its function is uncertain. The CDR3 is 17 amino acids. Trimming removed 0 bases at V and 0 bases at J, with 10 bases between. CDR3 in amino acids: CARSLERFSSYNSPLHF. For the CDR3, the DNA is TGTGCCAGAAGCTTGGAACGGTTTAGCTCCTATAATTCACCCCTCCACTTT.

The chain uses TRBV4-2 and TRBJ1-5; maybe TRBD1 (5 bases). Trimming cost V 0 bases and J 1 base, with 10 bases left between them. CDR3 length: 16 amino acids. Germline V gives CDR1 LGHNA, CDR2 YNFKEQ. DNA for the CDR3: TGTGCCAGCAGCCAAGATTCAGGGAAAAGCAATCAGCCCCAGCATTTT. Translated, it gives CASSQDSGKSNQPQHF.

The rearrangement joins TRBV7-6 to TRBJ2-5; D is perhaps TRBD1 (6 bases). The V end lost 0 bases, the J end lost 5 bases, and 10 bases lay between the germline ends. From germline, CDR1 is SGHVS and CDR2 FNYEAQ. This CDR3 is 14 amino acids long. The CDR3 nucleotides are TGTGCCAGCAGCTTAGCCGCAGGGGCGGAGACCCAGTACTTC. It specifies CASSLAAGAETQYF.

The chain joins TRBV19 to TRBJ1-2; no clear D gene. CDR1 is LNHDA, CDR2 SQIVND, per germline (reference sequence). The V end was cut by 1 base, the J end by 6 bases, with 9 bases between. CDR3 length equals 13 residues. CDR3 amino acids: CASSIGARDGYTF. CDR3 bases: TGTGCCAGTAGTATAGGGGCCCGAGATGGCTACACCTTC. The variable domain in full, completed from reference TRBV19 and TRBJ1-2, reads DGGITQSPKYLFRKEGQNVTLSCEQNLNHDAMYWYRQDPGQGLRLIYYSQIVNDFQKGDIAEGYSVSREKKESFPLTVTSAQKNPTAFYLCASSIGARDGYTFGSGTRLTVV.

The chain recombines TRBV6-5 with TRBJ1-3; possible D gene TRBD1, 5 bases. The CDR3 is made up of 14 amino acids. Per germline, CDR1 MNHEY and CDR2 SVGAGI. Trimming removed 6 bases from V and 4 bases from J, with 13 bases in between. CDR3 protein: CASSPARAGNTIYF. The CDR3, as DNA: TGTGCCAGCAGCCCGGCCAGGGCGGGAAACACCATATATTTT.

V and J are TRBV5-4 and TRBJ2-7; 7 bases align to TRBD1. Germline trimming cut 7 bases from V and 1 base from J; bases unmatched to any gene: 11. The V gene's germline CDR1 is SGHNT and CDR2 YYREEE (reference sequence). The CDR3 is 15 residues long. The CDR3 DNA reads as TGTGCCAGCGGGCCCCGGGACAGAAATTCCTACGAGCAGTACTTC. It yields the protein CASGPRDRNSYEQYF.

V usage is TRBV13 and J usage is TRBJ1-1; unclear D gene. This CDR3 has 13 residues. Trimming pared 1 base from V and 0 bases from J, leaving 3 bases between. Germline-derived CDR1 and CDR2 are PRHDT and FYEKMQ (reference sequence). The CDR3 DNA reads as TGTGCCAGCAGCTTAGTCTTGAACACTGAAGCTTTCTTT. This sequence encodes CASSLVLNTEAFF. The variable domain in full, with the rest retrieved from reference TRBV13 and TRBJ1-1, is AAGVIQSPRHLIKEKRETATLKCYPIPRHDTVYWYQQGPGQDPQFLISFYEKMQSDKGSIPDRFSAQQFSDYHSELNMSSLELGDSALYFCASSLVLNTEAFFGQGTRLTVV.

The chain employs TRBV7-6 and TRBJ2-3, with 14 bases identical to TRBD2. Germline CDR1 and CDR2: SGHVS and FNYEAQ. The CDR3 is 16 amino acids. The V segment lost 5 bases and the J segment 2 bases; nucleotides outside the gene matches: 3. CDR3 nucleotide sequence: TGTGCCAGCAGCAGGACTAGCGGGGGGCACACAGATACGCAGTATTTT. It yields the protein CASSRTSGGHTDTQYF.

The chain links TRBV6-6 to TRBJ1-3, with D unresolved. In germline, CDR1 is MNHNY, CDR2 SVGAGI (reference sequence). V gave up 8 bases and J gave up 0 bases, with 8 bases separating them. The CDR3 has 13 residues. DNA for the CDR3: TGTGCCAGCCTAAACCTCTCTGGAAACACCATATATTTT. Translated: CASLNLSGNTIYF.

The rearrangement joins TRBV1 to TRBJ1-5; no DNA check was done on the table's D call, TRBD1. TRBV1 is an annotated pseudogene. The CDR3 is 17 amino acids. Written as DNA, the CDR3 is TGCACCAGCAGCCAAGATGTAGGACAGGGGCCTAATCAGCCCCAGCATTTT. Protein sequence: CTSSQDVGQGPNQPQHF.

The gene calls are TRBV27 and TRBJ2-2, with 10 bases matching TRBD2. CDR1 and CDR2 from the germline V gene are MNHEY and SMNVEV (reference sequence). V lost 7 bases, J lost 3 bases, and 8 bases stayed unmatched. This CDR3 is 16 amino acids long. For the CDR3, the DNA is TGTGCCAGCATGACAGCGGGGGGGATTGACACCGGGGAGCTGTTTTTT. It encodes CASMTAGGIDTGELFF.